Listed below are T cell receptor beta chains from one sample, sequenced in a study of blood T cell repertoires in COVID-19. Sequencing was performed with immunoSEQ multiplex PCR; in TCRdb, only in-frame clones are kept and a portion is missing. The table has roughly 90,000 clones, over 85% seen once. The sequenced sample consisted of peripheral blood. The receptors stem from a man in his forties or fifties with acute or convalescent COVID-19. CDR3s include the opening cysteine and the closing phenylalanine or tryptophan. Each record gives: V gene, clone size, J gene, D gene, CDR3 protein, CDR3 DNA. A D gene is named only where the DNA matches it firmly. For some rows the clone size is stated as once, few or many, or as a class when expanded; others skip it.

TRBV21-1,NA,TRBJ2-4,NA,CASSNEGQLNIQYF,TGTGCCAGCAGCAATGAGGGACAGTTAAACATTCAGTACTTC
TRBV6-1,once,TRBJ2-7,TRBD2,CASSERGSPDEQYF,TGTGCCAGCAGTGAACGCGGGAGTCCAGACGAGCAGTACTTC
TRBV7-2,NA,TRBJ2-5,TRBD1,CASSAGQGRSETQYF,TGTGCCAGCAGCGCCGGACAGGGGAGATCGGAGACCCAGTACTTC
TRBV7-8,NA,TRBJ2-1,NA,CASSLDRVAEQFF,TGTGCCAGCAGCTTAGATCGGGTAGCGGAGCAGTTCTTC
TRBV27,few,TRBJ2-2,NA,CASSFTANTGELFF,TGTGCCAGCAGTTTTACAGCGAACACCGGGGAGCTGTTTTTT
TRBV25-1,NA,TRBJ1-1,TRBD1,CASRGQGSTEAFF,TGTGCCAGCAGGGGACAGGGAAGCACTGAAGCTTTCTTT
TRBV5-1,NA,TRBJ2-1,NA,CASSLEQNSYNEQFF,TGCGCCAGCAGCTTGGAACAGAACTCCTACAATGAGCAGTTCTTC
TRBV19,NA,TRBJ2-5,TRBD2,CASSIKSQGLAVETQYF,TGTGCCAGTAGTATTAAGTCCCAGGGACTAGCTGTAGAGACCCAGTACTTC
TRBV6-2/TRBV6-3,NA,TRBJ2-1,TRBD1,CASSYSRDRSSYNEQFF,TGTGCCAGCAGTTACAGTAGGGACAGGAGCTCCTACAATGAGCAGTTCTTC
TRBV7-3,NA,TRBJ1-6,NA,CASSLTAGQDSPLHF,TGTGCCAGCAGCTTAACGGCAGGCCAAGATTCACCCCTCCACTTT
TRBV6-5,NA,TRBJ2-1,TRBD1,CASSHPLTGRQFF,TGTGCCAGCAGCCACCCGTTGACAGGGAGACAGTTCTTC
TRBV11-1,NA,TRBJ2-3,NA,CASSLRGTDTQYF,TGTGCCAGCAGCTTGAGGGGCACAGATACGCAGTATTTT
TRBV7-2,NA,TRBJ1-6,NA,CASSPRGGYGNSPLHF,TGTGCCAGCAGCCCCCGGGGGGGGTACGGGAATTCACCCCTCCACTTT
TRBV6-1,once,TRBJ2-5,NA,CASSEAQAEATQYF,TGTGCCAGCAGTGAAGCTCAGGCCGAAGCGACCCAGTACTTC
TRBV5-4,NA,TRBJ2-3,TRBD1,CASSLVGQGVDTQYF,TGTGCCAGCAGCTTGGTCGGACAGGGGGTGGATACGCAGTATTTT
TRBV6-5,once,TRBJ1-3,NA,CASSYSMSSAGNTIYF,TGTGCCAGCAGTTACTCGATGAGCAGCGCTGGAAACACCATATATTTT
TRBV28,NA,TRBJ1-1,TRBD1,CASSLPSRGSLAFF,TGTGCCAGCAGTTTACCTTCCAGGGGGAGTTTAGCTTTCTTT
TRBV27,NA,TRBJ1-6,TRBD1,CASRLTQGHNSPLHF,TGTGCCAGCAGGCTAACACAGGGGCATAATTCACCCCTCCACTTT
TRBV2,NA,TRBJ1-6,NA,CASREREIANSPLHF,TGTGCCAGCAGGGAGCGGGAGATCGCAAATTCACCCCTCCACTTT
TRBV29-1,NA,TRBJ1-1,NA,CSVGGGTEAFF,TGCAGCGTTGGAGGGGGCACTGAAGCTTTCTTT
TRBV28,NA,TRBJ2-3,TRBD2,CASSLTGGTDTQYF,TGTGCCAGCAGTTTGACGGGAGGGACAGATACGCAGTATTTT
TRBV29-1,NA,TRBJ1-1,TRBD1,CSAAGQGGTEAFF,TGCAGCGCAGCGGGACAGGGAGGCACTGAAGCTTTCTTT
TRBV19,NA,TRBJ2-3,TRBD2,CASSLAGNTDTQYF,TGTGCCAGTAGTCTAGCGGGAAACACAGATACGCAGTATTTT
TRBV7-3,once,TRBJ2-1,TRBD2,CASSAEGLSYNEQFF,TGTGCCAGCAGCGCCGAGGGACTAAGTTACAATGAGCAGTTCTTC
TRBV6-4,NA,TRBJ2-7,NA,CASSEGLNYEQYF,TGTGCCAGCAGTGAGGGGCTAAACTACGAGCAGTACTTC
TRBV7-9,NA,TRBJ2-7,TRBD2,CASSLAPGLATYEQYF,TGTGCCAGCAGCCTAGCGCCGGGACTAGCGACCTACGAGCAGTACTTC
TRBV18,NA,TRBJ1-2,NA,CASSPLPLGEGLFTF,TGTGCCAGCTCACCGCTTCCTCTAGGGGAGGGACTTTTCACCTTC
TRBV28,once,TRBJ1-5,NA,CASMGAGNQPQHF,TGTGCCAGCATGGGAGCCGGCAATCAGCCCCAGCATTTT
TRBV19,NA,TRBJ2-1,TRBD2,CASSIGAGGLDEQFF,TGTGCCAGTAGTATAGGAGCGGGGGGGCTCGATGAGCAGTTCTTC
TRBV20-1,NA,TRBJ1-1,NA,CSAARDTEAFF,TGCAGTGCTGCGAGGGACACTGAAGCTTTCTTT
TRBV7-7,NA,TRBJ2-5,TRBD2,CASSFSAGDETQYF,TGTGCCAGCAGCTTTAGTGCGGGAGATGAGACCCAGTACTTC
TRBV6-5,NA,TRBJ1-1,TRBD1,CASIRTGGTEAFF,TGTGCCAGCATTAGGACAGGAGGAACTGAAGCTTTCTTT
TRBV7-9,NA,TRBJ1-1,NA,CASSLNTGNTEAFF,TGTGCCAGCAGCTTAAATACAGGAAACACTGAAGCTTTCTTT
TRBV2,NA,TRBJ2-1,NA,CASRQSGGPYNEQFF,TGTGCCAGCAGGCAAAGCGGCGGGCCCTACAATGAGCAGTTCTTC
TRBV5-3,NA,TRBJ2-7,TRBD2,CAKLRTSGKLDEQYF,TGTGCCAAACTGAGGACTAGCGGGAAATTAGACGAGCAGTACTTC
TRBV5-6,NA,TRBJ1-2,TRBD1,CASSPRTGEGYTF,TGTGCCAGCAGCCCAAGGACAGGGGAAGGCTACACCTTC
TRBV5-1,NA,TRBJ1-2,NA,CASSQDGRYGYTF,TGCGCCAGCAGCCAGGACGGGAGGTATGGCTACACCTTC
TRBV6-5,NA,TRBJ2-1,TRBD1,CASRTGQGLYEQFF,TGTGCCAGCAGGACGGGACAGGGTCTGTATGAGCAGTTCTTC
TRBV7-8,NA,TRBJ1-2,NA,CASSLGGVVRGYYGYTF,TGTGCCAGCAGCTTGGGGGGTGTAGTAAGGGGATACTATGGCTACACCTTC
TRBV12-3/TRBV12-4,NA,TRBJ1-1,NA,CASSLVKGRAFF,TGTGCCAGCAGTTTAGTGAAGGGGCGGGCTTTCTTT
TRBV5-1,NA,TRBJ2-1,TRBD2,CASSRWERGALNEQFF,TGCGCCAGCAGTCGTTGGGAGCGGGGGGCCCTCAATGAGCAGTTCTTC
TRBV2,NA,TRBJ1-1,NA,CASRRVLTEAFF,TGTGCCAGCAGGAGAGTACTAACTGAAGCTTTCTTT
TRBV27,few,TRBJ2-7,TRBD1,CASSRADRGRYEQYF,TGTGCCAGCAGCCGGGCGGACAGGGGGCGCTACGAGCAGTACTTC
TRBV5-1,NA,TRBJ2-3,TRBD2,CASSPAGTSGATDTQYF,TGCGCCAGCAGCCCCGCCGGGACTAGCGGGGCAACAGATACGCAGTATTTT
TRBV7-9,NA,TRBJ1-2,NA,CASTVGQGRDYGYTF,TGTGCCAGCACCGTGGGGCAGGGGAGGGACTATGGCTACACCTTC
TRBV18,few,TRBJ1-1,NA,CASSPRPRPNTEAFF,TGTGCCAGCTCACCACGGCCGCGGCCGAACACTGAAGCTTTCTTT
TRBV9,NA,TRBJ2-7,NA,CASSNTGYEQYF,TGTGCCAGCAGCAACACAGGGTACGAGCAGTACTTC
TRBV4-2,NA,TRBJ1-4,TRBD1,CASTTSGTGNSEKLFF,TGTGCCAGCACCACTTCTGGGACAGGGAATAGTGAAAAACTGTTTTTT
TRBV11-2,NA,TRBJ2-3,TRBD1,CASSFGQGASDTQYF,TGTGCCAGCAGCTTTGGACAGGGGGCGTCAGATACGCAGTATTTT
TRBV30,NA,TRBJ1-2,NA,CAWSHLTNYGYTF,TGTGCCTGGAGCCACCTAACTAACTATGGCTACACCTTC
TRBV10-2,NA,TRBJ1-1,NA,CASSLQGKGTEAFF,TGCGCCAGCAGTCTGCAGGGAAAGGGAACTGAAGCTTTCTTT
TRBV29-1,NA,TRBJ1-1,TRBD1,CSVTGAPGAEAFF,TGCAGCGTTACAGGGGCCCCGGGGGCTGAAGCTTTCTTT
TRBV12-3/TRBV12-4,NA,TRBJ1-1,NA,CASSLRGNTEAFF,TGTGCCAGCAGTTTAAGGGGAAACACTGAAGCTTTCTTT
TRBV21-1,NA,TRBJ1-5,NA,CASSSRDRGSQPQHF,TGTGCCAGCAGCTCCCGAGACAGGGGGAGTCAGCCCCAGCATTTT
TRBV4-1,NA,TRBJ2-6,NA,CASSQGERASSGANVLTF,TGCGCCAGCAGCCAAGGCGAGCGGGCGAGCTCTGGGGCCAACGTCCTGACTTTC
TRBV18,NA,TRBJ2-5,TRBD2,CASSPAGGYQETQYF,TGTGCCAGCTCACCAGCGGGAGGGTACCAAGAGACCCAGTACTTC
TRBV19,NA,TRBJ2-3,TRBD1,CASQPGQGWDTQYF,TGTGCCAGTCAGCCGGGACAGGGATGGGATACGCAGTATTTT
TRBV6-6,NA,TRBJ2-3,TRBD2,CASSRGTSGGTDTQYF,TGTGCCAGCAGCCGCGGGACTAGCGGGGGGACAGATACGCAGTATTTT
TRBV6-1,NA,TRBJ1-1,TRBD1,CASSERDRYTEAFF,TGTGCCAGCAGTGAAAGGGACAGGTATACTGAAGCTTTCTTT